The next 15 T cell receptor beta chains were all read from a single sample in a study of T cell changes during pregnancy in multiple sclerosis. The table came from immunoSEQ multiplex PCR; TCRdb's copy has only in-frame clones and leaves some out. The sample records around 100,000 clones, around 92% being singletons. The sequenced sample was peripheral blood, obtained in the second trimester of pregnancy. These receptor sequences come from a female donor with multiple sclerosis, enrolled in a pregnancy study.

The J gene is TRBJ2-7, the V gene TRBV6-1, with 9 positions matching TRBD1. The CDR3 sequence is 16 residues long. V lost 5 bases to trimming and J lost 6 bases; unmatched junction nucleotides: 14. Germline V gene data show CDR1 as MNHNS and CDR2 as SASEGT. CDR3 DNA sequence: TGTGCCAGCAGTAAAGGGGTGGGGACAGGGACGTTCGAGCAGTACTTC. Protein sequence: CASSKGVGTGTFEQYF.

In this sample, this clone turned up a few times. The chain employs TRBV29-1 and TRBJ2-2; no firm D call. CDR1 and CDR2 from the germline V gene are SQVTM and ANQGSEA. The CDR3 spans 13 residues. V shed 7 bases and J shed 0 bases, with 9 bases lying between them. Here the CDR3 reads CSAVTSNTGELFF. Written as DNA, the CDR3 is TGCAGCGCCGTGACATCGAACACCGGGGAGCTGTTTTTT.

V usage is TRBV7-6 and J usage is TRBJ2-5; TRBD1 agrees at 9 bases. Germline CDR1 is SGHVS and CDR2 is FNYEAQ. The ends lost 6 bases at V and 5 bases at J; junction bases unmatched: 7. The CDR3 totals 14 residues. The CDR3 DNA is TGTGCCAGCAGTAGGGGACAGGGACGCGAGACCCAGTACTTC. Amino acid sequence: CASSRGQGRETQYF.

V and J are TRBV5-8 and TRBJ2-5, with D unclear. This CDR3 is 15 amino acids long. Germline V lookup: CDR1 SGHTS, CDR2 YDEGEE. V was cut by 4 bases and J by 1 base, with 14 bases left in between. CDR3 residues: CASSATIWAQETQYF. The CDR3 nucleotides read TGTGCCAGCAGCGCTACAATATGGGCCCAAGAGACCCAGTACTTC.

The chain has TRBV4-1 and TRBJ2-3, with 9 bases fitting TRBD1. V was pared by 5 bases and J by 2 bases, with 5 bases of the junction left unmatched. The CDR3 contains 15 residues. Germline CDR1 is MGHRA and CDR2 is YSYEKL. The CDR3 sequence is CASSLGTGNTDTQYF. The CDR3 region has the DNA TGCGCCAGCAGCTTAGGGACAGGGAACACAGATACGCAGTATTTT.

The gene calls are TRBV6-5 and TRBJ2-7; 7 positions agree with TRBD1. V dropped 0 bases and J dropped 1; count of bases not matched to a gene: 3. The CDR3 consists of 15 residues. The germline gives CDR1 MNHEY, CDR2 SVGAGI. In DNA, the CDR3 is TGTGCCAGCAGTTACTCCGGACAGGATTCCTACGAGCAGTACTTC. This encodes CASSYSGQDSYEQYF.

V gene TRBV18 combines with J gene TRBJ2-5; tentatively, D is TRBD1 (5 bases). Germline V lookup: CDR1 KGHSH, CDR2 LQKENI. With 1 base removed from V and 2 bases from J, the gap between germline ends came to 11 bases. CDR3 size: 15 residues. As DNA, the CDR3 is TGTGCCAGCTCACCACAGGGGTTAAGTCAAGAGACCCAGTACTTC. It codes for CASSPQGLSQETQYF.

The chain carries TRBV7-9 and TRBJ1-5; 8 bases map to TRBD1. Trimming at V came to 5 bases and at J to 2 bases, leaving 2 bases not matched to a gene. There are 14 residues in the CDR3. The germline gives CDR1 SEHNR, CDR2 FQNEAQ (reference sequence). CDR3 protein: CASSQQGGNQPQHF. Written as DNA, the CDR3 is TGTGCCAGCAGCCAACAGGGGGGCAATCAGCCCCAGCATTTT.

This chain joins TRBV5-6 and TRBJ2-3, with a tentative D call TRBD1 (6 bases). Germline V lookup: CDR1 SGHDT, CDR2 YYEEEE. The length of the CDR3 is 14 residues. V was pared by 9 bases and J by 1 base, with 15 bases between. The CDR3 here is CATRPSGGTDTQYF. The CDR3 DNA follows: TGTGCCACCCGTCCCTCAGGGGGCACAGATACGCAGTATTTT.

The chain carries TRBV5-1 and TRBJ2-3, with TRBD1 as a possible D gene (5 bases). Per germline, CDR1 SGHRS and CDR2 YFSETQ. This CDR3 has 15 amino acids. V lost 0 bases and J 2 bases, leaving 10 bases between the germline ends. The CDR3 DNA sequence: TGCGCCAGCAGCTTGGCAGGACACCACACAGATACGCAGTATTTT. Its translation is CASSLAGHHTDTQYF.

V is TRBV30 and J is TRBJ1-5, with 8 bases fitting TRBD1. V shed 1 base, J shed 7 bases, and the junction held 9 bases outside the gene matches. The CDR3 contains 15 residues. Germline lookup yields CDR1 GTSNPN and CDR2 SVGIG (reference sequence). This CDR3 is CAWSGLTGEGQPQHF. Written as DNA, the CDR3 is TGTGCCTGGAGTGGACTGACAGGGGAAGGGCAGCCCCAGCATTTT.

This rearrangement joins TRBV7-2 to TRBJ2-7, with 13 positions matching TRBD2. Trimming removed 10 bases from V and 3 bases from J; junction bases left unmatched: 6. This CDR3 region has 14 residues. Germline V CDR1 and CDR2: SGHTA, FQGNSA. CDR3: CATSRTSGSYEQYF. CDR3 bases: TGTGCCACATCGAGGACTAGCGGGAGCTACGAGCAGTACTTC.

The chain joins TRBV29-1 to TRBJ2-1, with D maybe TRBD2 (6 bases). The CDR3 totals 15 residues. Germline V CDR1 and CDR2: SQVTM, ANQGSEA. V lost 4 bases and J 9 bases, leaving 22 bases between the germline ends. CDR3 in amino acids: CSVAGPPSYGGEQFF. The CDR3 DNA is TGCAGCGTTGCCGGTCCGCCTAGCTACGGGGGTGAGCAGTTCTTC.

The chain joins TRBV14 to TRBJ1-2, with 8 positions matching TRBD1. Germline V gives CDR1 SGHDN, CDR2 FVKESK. This CDR3 comprises 15 residues. V gave up 0 bases and J gave up 6 bases; unmatched junction bases: 6. The CDR3 nucleotides are TGTGCCAGCAGCCAAGAAGGACAGGGTTTTCATGGCTACACCTTC. Its translation is CASSQEGQGFHGYTF.

V gene TRBV28 combines with J gene TRBJ1-2, with 10 bases matching TRBD1. V dropped 2 bases and J dropped 7; count of bases not matched to a gene: 10. Germline CDR1 reads MDHEN; CDR2 reads SYDVKM. The CDR3 is 16 amino acids. CDR3 sequence reads: CASSLPDRGRSVGYTF. The CDR3 nucleotides are TGTGCCAGCAGTTTACCTGACAGGGGGCGATCGGTTGGCTACACCTTC.